This T cell receptor beta chain was observed in a study of blood T cells in healthy people across ages. The CDR3 covers 14 residues. Germline assignment: CDR1 MNHEY and CDR2 SMNVEV (reference sequence). Trimming took 3 bases from V and 2 from J, leaving 11 bases between them. This clonotype came up a few times. The antigen is unknown. Study results and limitations: What prevented conclusive comparison of naive and antigen-experienced cells was that PBMCs were unsorted.

Drawing of peripheral blood yielded about 9.6 milliliters from each donor. For the second PCR, which ran for 7 to 11 cycles, a sample-barcoded 5' primer and a J-beta primer mix were used. MiXCR was run by TCRdb on the 5' RACE reads, yielding one entry per CDR3 protein. The table includes around 1.7 million distinct CDR3 sequences, 28% detected once. This receptor was identified in a woman in her twenties or thirties in good health. The genes are TRBV27 and TRBJ2-7; D is ambiguous. Sequenced input: blood. The CDR3 DNA reads as TGTGCCAGCAGTTTTCGGGTCGGAGCCTACGAGCAGTACTTC. It encodes CASSFRVGAYEQYF.